This TCR beta chain came from a study of blood T cell repertoires in COVID-19. For the study at large: Donors in the United States, Italy and Spain gave samples during acute or convalescent COVID-19. T cells, B-cell-depleted T cells, or PBMCs supplied cDNA or gDNA.

Symptom resolution, clearance, or two negative PCRs marked the recovered donors of Cohort 3. Original processing notes: Amplification of reference gene primers provided the estimated nucleated cell counts. Profiled with immunoSEQ multiplex PCR; TCRdb holds only in-frame clones, not every one. The DNA gave D and trimming, while V, J and clone size come from that table. The sample includes 200,000 to 250,000 clones, about four fifths seen only once; the top ten take approximately 6.2%. Germline V CDR1 and CDR2: MGHRA, YSYEKL. The CDR3 runs to 17 residues. Deletions cut 3 bases from V and 0 bases from J, with 14 bases between.

The TCR sequence derives from a middle-aged woman who had recovered from COVID-19. Sequencing was performed on PBMCs or T cells enriched from blood (not recorded which). The chain uses TRBV4-1 and TRBJ2-2; possible D gene TRBD1, 5 bases. The DNA of the CDR3 is TGCGCCAGCAGCCAGAGCCAGGGAAGGGCGAACACCGGGGAGCTGTTTTTT. It yields the protein CASSQSQGRANTGELFF.